Each of the 7 T cell receptor beta chains below was sequenced from the same sample in a study of blood T cell repertoires in COVID-19. TCRdb keeps only in-frame clones here, not all; method: immunoSEQ multiplex PCR. This table has some 320,000 clones, about 85% appearing once. Sequences were obtained from PBMCs or T cells enriched from blood (not recorded which). All receptors derive from a woman aged 25 to 45 who had been exposed to COVID-19.

With respect to this clone: This sample includes further DNA sequences coding for the same CDR3. This chain joins TRBV2 and TRBJ1-2, with 7 bases aligning to TRBD1. J lost 8 bases, V lost 6 bases, and 6 bases had no gene match. The CDR3 is made up of 12 amino acids. The germline gives CDR1 SNHLY, CDR2 FYNNEI. CDR3 in amino acids: CASRTQGGGYTF. CDR3 nucleotides: TGTGCCAGCAGGACTCAGGGGGGCGGCTACACCTTC.

The rearrangement joins TRBV30 to TRBJ1-5; D gene unclear. Trimming removed 2 bases from V and 4 bases from J, with 9 bases in between. The CDR3 runs 13 residues. The V gene's germline CDR1 is GTSNPN and CDR2 SVGIG (reference sequence). In nucleotides, the CDR3 is TGTGCCTGGAGTTTGGCGGGAAATCAGCCCCAGCATTTT. Translating it yields CAWSLAGNQPQHF.

The rearrangement links TRBV7-3 to TRBJ2-3, with 8 positions matching TRBD1. V was pared by 2 bases and J by 4 bases, with 5 bases of the junction left unmatched. CDR1 and CDR2 from the germline V gene are SGHTA and FQGTGA. CDR3 length: 15 amino acids. CDR3 in amino acids: CASSLGTGGSDTQYF. The CDR3 DNA reads as TGTGCCAGCAGCTTAGGAACAGGGGGGTCAGATACGCAGTATTTT. Full variable domain (rest looked up from reference TRBV7-3 and TRBJ2-3): GAGVSQTPSNKVTEKGKYVELRCDPISGHTALYWYRQSLGQGPEFLIYFQGTGAADDSGLPNDRFFAVRPEGSVSTLKIQRTERGDSAVYLCASSLGTGGSDTQYFGPGTRLTVL.

J is TRBJ2-7 and V is TRBV21-1; the tabulated D call, TRBD2, remains unverified against the DNA. TRBV21-1 is listed as a pseudogene. The length of the CDR3 is 13 residues. This CDR3 reads CASSIRCWYEQYF. The CDR3 DNA follows: TGTGCCAGCAGCATACGGTGTTGGTACGAGCAGTACTTC.

The V call is TRBV1, the J call TRBJ1-2. TRBV1 is a known pseudogene. The CDR3 has 13 residues. DNA of the CDR3: TGCACCAGCAGCTATTGCGGACCGGGAGGCTACACCTTC. Amino acids: CTSSYCGPGGYTF.

The chain is built from TRBV7-2 and TRBJ1-4; no firm D call. Germline-derived CDR1 and CDR2 are SGHTA and FQGNSA. The CDR3 spans 14 residues. The V gene lost 6 bases and the J gene lost 4 bases, with 12 bases spanning the gap. CDR3: CASSPSSDNEKLFF. The CDR3 DNA is TGTGCCAGCAGTCCTAGCTCGGATAATGAAAAACTGTTTTTT. Based on the CDR3 plus reference TRBV7-2 and TRBJ1-4, the full variable domain is GAGVSQSPSNKVTEKGKDVELRCDPISGHTALYWYRQSLGQGLEFLIYFQGNSAPDKSGLPSDRFSAERTGGSVSTLTIQRTQQEDSAVYLCASSPSSDNEKLFFGSGTQLSVL.

The J gene is TRBJ2-1, the V gene TRBV7-3; D gene ambiguous. This CDR3 has 13 residues. Per germline, CDR1 SGHTA and CDR2 FQGTGA. Trimming pared 1 base from V and 7 bases from J, leaving 8 bases between. The CDR3 DNA reads as TGTGCCAGCAGCTTAATGGTTCAGAATGAGCAGTTCTTC. Its translation: CASSLMVQNEQFF.